This T cell receptor (beta chain) comes out of a study of T-cell memory formation after mild COVID-19. This clonotype appeared a few times. Its target is unknown. 5'RACE with constant-segment primers yielded barcoded, UMI-tagged TCR alpha and TCR beta cDNA libraries. TCRdb processed the 5' RACE reads anew with MiXCR; each CDR3 protein has one entry. The sample consists of around 310,000 distinct CDR3 sequences, under 25% of them appearing once. This CDR3 has 16 amino acids. CDR1 is MNHEY and CDR2 is SVGEGT in the germline V gene. Trimming removed 6 bases at V and 2 bases at J, with 18 bases between. Study results and caveats: Day 15 to 85 contracting clones showed balanced CD4/CD8; later expanders leaned CD4+.

The chain employs TRBV6-2 or TRBV6-3 and TRBJ2-3; possibly TRBD1 or TRBD2 for D (5 bases each). The clonotype comes from a man aged 18 to 30 who had mild COVID-19 (a few samples of this study predate the infection). Cell type and time point are not known. The source material was PBMCs or a T cell subset sorted from them (not recorded which). The CDR3 nucleotides are TGTGCCAGCAGGGAAACCGGGACGGGGAACACAGATACGCAGTATTTT. Translation gives CASRETGTGNTDTQYF.